The clone carrying this T cell receptor (beta chain) came up a few times. Its antigen is unknown. Trimming cost V 2 bases and J 8 bases, with 6 bases left between them. Germline V gene sequence: CDR1 SQVTM, CDR2 ANQGSEA. This CDR3 region has 11 residues. The data originate from a study of graft-versus-host responses after intestinal transplantation. Turning to the study itself: Recipients had multivisceral, liver-intestinal, or isolated intestinal transplants. Study-level findings and limits: An association linked early post-transplant HvG declines with peak circulating GvH clone levels. Within allografts, high graft-versus-host to host-versus-graft clonal ratios were seen among patients with graft-donor T cell macrochimerism. Recipient marrow showed GvH clones, some seen first in ileum or blood.

TCRdb keeps only in-frame clones here, not all; method: immunoSEQ multiplex PCR. The profile shows some 86,000 clones, 88% of them singletons. This TCR was recovered from a human donor who was the organ donor for an intestinal transplant. Source: unstimulated CD4+ T cells sorted from spleen or lymph node cells, taken before transplant. This chain connects TRBV29-1 to TRBJ1-4, with D maybe TRBD1 (6 bases). CDR3 loop: CSVERGEKLFF. CDR3 coding DNA: TGCAGCGTTGAAAGGGGGGAAAAACTGTTTTTT.